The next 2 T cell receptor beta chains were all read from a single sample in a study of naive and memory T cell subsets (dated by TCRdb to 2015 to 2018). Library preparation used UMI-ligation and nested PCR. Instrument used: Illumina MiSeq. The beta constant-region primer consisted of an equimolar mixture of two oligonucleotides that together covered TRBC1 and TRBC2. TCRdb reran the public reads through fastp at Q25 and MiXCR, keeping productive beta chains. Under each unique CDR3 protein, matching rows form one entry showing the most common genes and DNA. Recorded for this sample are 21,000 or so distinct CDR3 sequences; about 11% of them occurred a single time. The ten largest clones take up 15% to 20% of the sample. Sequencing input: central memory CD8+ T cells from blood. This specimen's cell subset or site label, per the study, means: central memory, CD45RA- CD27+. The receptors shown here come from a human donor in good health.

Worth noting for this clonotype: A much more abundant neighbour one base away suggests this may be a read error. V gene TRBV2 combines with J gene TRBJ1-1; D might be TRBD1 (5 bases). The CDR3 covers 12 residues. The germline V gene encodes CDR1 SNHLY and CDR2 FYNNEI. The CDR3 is CTSSEVGVEAFF. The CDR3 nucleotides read TGTACCAGCAGTGAAGTGGGGGTTGAAGCTTTCTTT.

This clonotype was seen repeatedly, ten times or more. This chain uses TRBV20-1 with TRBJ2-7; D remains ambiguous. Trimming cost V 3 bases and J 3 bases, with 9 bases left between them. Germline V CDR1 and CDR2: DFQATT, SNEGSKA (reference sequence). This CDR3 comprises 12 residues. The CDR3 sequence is CSASMGFYEQYF. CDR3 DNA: TGCAGTGCTAGTATGGGGTTCTACGAGCAGTACTTC.